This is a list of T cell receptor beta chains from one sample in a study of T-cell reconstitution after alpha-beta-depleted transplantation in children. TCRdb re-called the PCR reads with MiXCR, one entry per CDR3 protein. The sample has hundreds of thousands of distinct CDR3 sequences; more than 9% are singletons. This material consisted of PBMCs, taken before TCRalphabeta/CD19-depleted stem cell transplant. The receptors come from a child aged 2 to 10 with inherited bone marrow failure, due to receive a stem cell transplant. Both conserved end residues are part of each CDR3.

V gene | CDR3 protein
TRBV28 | CASSLPHTLGAYGYTF
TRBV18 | CASSPGTVANYGYTF
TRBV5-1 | CASSLVAAQTYEQYF
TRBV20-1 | CSADGTSGRETQYF
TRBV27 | CASSLRGGANYGYTF
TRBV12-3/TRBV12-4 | CASNPREGVNTGELFF
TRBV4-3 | CASSQDPGVGNYGYTF
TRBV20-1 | CSGRGDRGFYEQYF
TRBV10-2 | CASSDYPGANVLTF
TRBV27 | CASSLNSGIQGELFF
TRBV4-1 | CASSSSLAGKNTGELFF
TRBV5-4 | CASSLLGREQFF
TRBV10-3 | CAISEGGDAYNEQFF
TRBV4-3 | CASSQDAEGARIDEQFF
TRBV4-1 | CASSHKEGLAGGEQYF
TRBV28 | CASSLTSGGGDEQFF
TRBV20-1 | CSASPLGRGRTNEQFF
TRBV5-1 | CASSLRMLAGGNEQFF
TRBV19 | CASRAPGLLIF
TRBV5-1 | CASSLVAANSYEQYF
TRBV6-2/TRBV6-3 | CASSYEDHSNQPQHF
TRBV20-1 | CSASRDHWGETQYF
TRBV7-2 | CASSSRQPGPYEQYF
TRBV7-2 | CASSTRQVWNTEAFF
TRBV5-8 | CASSLRGGPLFSYEQFF
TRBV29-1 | CSVLRGRYGYTF
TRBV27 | CASSLSSGGTEAFF
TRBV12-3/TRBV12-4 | CASSFSSGTHEQYF
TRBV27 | CASSLSVSVGEQFF
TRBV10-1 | CARRGTGTYEQYF
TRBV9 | CASSVVAWEYNEQFF
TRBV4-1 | CASSQVQGYSNQPQHF
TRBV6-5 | CASSYTLGQGGEQYF
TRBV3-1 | CASSPWRGMNTVAFF
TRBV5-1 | CASSLELAGAWGYEQYF
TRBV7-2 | CASSSHDRGNTEAFF
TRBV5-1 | CASRLGGSSYNEQFF
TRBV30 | CAWKRQGNTEAFF
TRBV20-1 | CSASRREGTDTQYF
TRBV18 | CASSPRGQILAGAYNEQFF
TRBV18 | CASSPARAPEGQYF
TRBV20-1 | CSARGASGSPDTQYF
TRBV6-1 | CASSEIPGQGPTEAFF
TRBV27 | CASSLIGSGLYEQYF
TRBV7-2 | CASSLVMRGREEKLFF
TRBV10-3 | CAISGSLPPGTSDYNEQFF
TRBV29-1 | CSVELATSTDTQYF
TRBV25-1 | CASSRGRASSYNEQFF
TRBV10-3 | CAIRADRDAMGEETQYF
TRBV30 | CAWSSRADGYTF
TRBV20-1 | CSARDPGGEREQYF
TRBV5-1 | CASRSGTGHTGELFF
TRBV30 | CAGGGKIEKLFF
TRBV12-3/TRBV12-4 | CASSRGDRPYEQYF
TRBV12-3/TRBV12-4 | CASGRGGEGYQETQYF
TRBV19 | CASSPSGAHNEQFF
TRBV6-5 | CASSYLGTSYNEQFF